One sample yielded the 11 T cell receptor beta chains listed below, sequenced in a study of T cell repertoires in aging, cancer and after chemotherapy. Amplification of TCR beta used genomic DNA extracted from peripheral blood. A mixed TRB-A/B primer pool amplified rearranged TRB by multiplex touch-down PCR. TCRdb fed the multiplex PCR reads into MiXCR, producing one record per CDR3 protein. Here the sample spans approximately 3,400 distinct CDR3 sequences, 25% to 30% being singletons. The sample taken for sequencing was blood. The receptors were gathered from a human donor with a solid tumor.

V gene TRBV20-1 combines with J gene TRBJ1-5; 7 nucleotides match TRBD1. With 0 bases clipped from V and 0 bases from J, the junction kept 5 bases outside the gene matches. The germline V gene has CDR1 DFQATT and CDR2 SNEGSKA (reference sequence). The CDR3 covers 16 residues. CDR3 protein: CSARDYGTVSNQPQHF. The CDR3 DNA follows: TGCAGTGCTAGAGATTACGGGACAGTTAGCAATCAGCCCCAGCATTTT.

This chain joins TRBV5-1 and TRBJ2-3, with no clear D. Per the germline V gene, CDR1 is SGHRS and CDR2 is YFSETQ. Trimming removed 5 bases at V and 5 bases at J, with 18 bases between. The CDR3 sequence is 15 residues long. The CDR3 DNA reads as TGCGCCAGCAGAATCCTTGGGTCGGGTGAAGATACGCAGTATTTT. It yields the protein CASRILGSGEDTQYF.

About this clonotype itself: The junction differs from germline at one of its ends, possibly a read error. The V gene is TRBV30, the J gene TRBJ1-1; 8 bases map to TRBD1. Germline-derived CDR1 and CDR2 are GTSNPN and SVGIG (reference sequence). The CDR3 has 14 amino acids. The CDR3 loop is CAWSVTGVNTKAFF. In DNA, the CDR3 is TGTGCCTGGAGTGTGACAGGGGTTAACACTAAAGCTTTCTTT.

V gene TRBV6-5 combines with J gene TRBJ2-1, with 9 nucleotides matching TRBD2. The CDR3 runs to 15 residues. CDR1 and CDR2 from the germline V gene are MNHEY and SVGAGI. V gave up 10 bases and J gave up 7 bases; unmatched junction bases: 14. The CDR3 coding sequence is TGTGCCAACATAGGCGGGCGGGGGGGGAGAAATGAGCAGTTCTTC. Amino acid sequence: CANIGGRGGRNEQFF.

This clonotype was observed a handful of times. The CDR3 sequence: CSARPFGGGPDTQYF. The DNA of the CDR3 is TGCAGTGCTAGACCCTTTGGGGGGGGCCCAGATACGCAGTATTTT. The chain uses TRBV20-1 and TRBJ2-3; tentatively, D is TRBD2 (7 bases). Germline CDR1 and CDR2: DFQATT and SNEGSKA (reference sequence). This CDR3 spans 15 amino acids. Trimming left V 2 bases short and J 4 bases short, with 16 bases between.

This chain connects TRBV27 to TRBJ1-2, with TRBD1 matching over 9 bases. V trimming: 5 bases; J trimming: 4 bases; junction bases outside the gene matches: 8. Germline V CDR1 and CDR2: MNHEY, SMNVEV (reference sequence). The CDR3 runs 15 residues. The CDR3 is CASSPRGQGIYGYTF. As DNA, the CDR3 is TGTGCCAGCAGTCCGAGAGGACAGGGGATCTATGGCTACACCTTC.

In this sample, this clonotype turned up a few times. The chain couples TRBV30 to TRBJ1-1; the D is unclear. Germline CDR1 reads GTSNPN; CDR2 reads SVGIG (reference sequence). This CDR3 region has 13 residues. V lost 0 bases and J lost 1, with 6 bases in between. The CDR3 DNA follows: TGTGCCTGGAGTGTGGCCGGGAACACTGAAGCTTTCTTT. It codes for CAWSVAGNTEAFF.

The chain recombines TRBV25-1 with TRBJ1-1, with D possibly TRBD1 on 5 matching bases. The CDR3 contains 17 residues. Germline lookup yields CDR1 MGHDK and CDR2 SYGVNS. Trimming took 5 bases from V and 4 from J, leaving 23 bases between them. The CDR3 nucleotides read TGTGCCAGCAGTCCCACTATAACCGGGACTGTAGTCACTGAAGCTTTCTTT. It is translated as CASSPTITGTVVTEAFF.

This clonotype came up a few times. The V call is TRBV5-6, the J call TRBJ1-2; no firm D call. Trimming removed 2 bases at V and 7 bases at J, with 18 bases between. Germline V gene sequence: CDR1 SGHDT, CDR2 YYEEEE. The CDR3 has 15 residues. CDR3 in amino acids: CASSFQIPERRGYTF. CDR3 DNA: TGTGCCAGCAGCTTCCAGATCCCGGAAAGGCGTGGCTACACCTTC.

The DNA of the CDR3 is TGTGCCAGCAGCTCACAGACAGGGGGCCCCTACGAGCAGTACTTC. This gives the protein CASSSQTGGPYEQYF. This chain joins TRBV7-9 and TRBJ2-7, with 10 bases identical to TRBD1. Germline CDR1 is SEHNR and CDR2 is FQNEAQ (reference sequence). The CDR3 loop spans 15 amino acids. V lost 4 bases, J lost 2 bases, and 5 bases stayed unmatched.

This chain links TRBV19 with TRBJ1-5; no firm D call. CDR1 and CDR2 from the germline V gene are LNHDA and SQIVND (reference sequence). The CDR3 has 16 residues. The V gene lost 10 bases and the J gene lost 2 bases, with 21 bases spanning the gap. CDR3 in amino acids: CATGGPDGLGNQPQHF. The CDR3 DNA is TGTGCCACCGGCGGGCCCGACGGGCTAGGCAATCAGCCCCAGCATTTT.